This passage covers 11 T cell receptor beta chains from one sample sequenced in a study of shared clonotypes between healthy human individuals. Here immunoSEQ multiplex PCR was the method, and the copy in TCRdb shows in-frame clones only, minus some. Among under 650,000 clones listed, 90% to 96% were seen once. The sample was naive CD4+ T cells sorted from blood. Subset here: CD45RA+ positively selected. The origin of the receptors is a young woman in good health.

The chain employs TRBV30 and TRBJ2-7, with D possibly being TRBD2 (5 bases). Germline V lookup: CDR1 GTSNPN, CDR2 SVGIG (reference sequence). The CDR3 has 13 amino acids. V lost 1 base, J lost 0 bases, and 7 bases lay in between. CDR3 loop: CAWSGRDSYEQYF. The DNA for the CDR3 is TGTGCCTGGAGTGGACGGGACTCCTACGAGCAGTACTTC.

The gene calls are TRBV25-1 and TRBJ2-7, with a weak D call TRBD1 (5 bases). This CDR3 spans 13 amino acids. Germline CDR1 is MGHDK and CDR2 is SYGVNS. V was trimmed by 3 bases and J by 1 base, leaving 7 bases between them. CDR3 protein: CASSDPGSYEQYF. As DNA, the CDR3 is TGTGCCAGCAGTGACCCAGGGTCCTACGAGCAGTACTTC.

The rearrangement uses TRBV15 and TRBJ2-7; weak D call: TRBD1 (5 bases). With 1 base removed from V and 5 bases from J, the gap between germline ends came to 18 bases. CDR3 size: 16 residues. Per germline, CDR1 LNHNV and CDR2 YYDKDF (reference sequence). The chain's CDR3 is CATSRGGVRAVDEQYF. The CDR3 bases are TGTGCCACCAGCAGAGGGGGTGTCAGGGCGGTCGACGAGCAGTACTTC.

The chain couples TRBV18 to TRBJ2-2; D may correspond to TRBD1 or TRBD2 (5 bases each). Germline CDR1 reads KGHSH; CDR2 reads LQKENI. Trimming took off 3 bases at V and 4 bases at J, with 21 bases between the two ends. This CDR3 spans 18 amino acids. The chain's CDR3 is CASSPMSQSRDLTGELFF. CDR3 DNA sequence: TGTGCCAGCTCACCGATGTCCCAGTCCCGGGACCTCACCGGGGAGCTGTTTTTT. Using reference TRBV18 and TRBJ2-2 for the parts outside the CDR3, the full variable domain is NAGVMQNPRHLVRRRGQEARLRCSPMKGHSHVYWYRQLPEEGLKFMVYLQKENIIDESGMPKERFSAEFPKEGPSILRIQQVVRGDSAAYFCASSPMSQSRDLTGELFFGEGSRLTVL.

The genes are TRBV10-3 and TRBJ2-1; 8 bases match TRBD2. Germline V CDR1 and CDR2: ENHRY, SYGVKD. The ends lost 6 bases at V and 0 bases at J; junction bases unmatched: 10. There are 17 residues in the CDR3. In DNA form, the CDR3 reads TGTGCCATCAGCGGCTCGGGAAGCGGGAGCTCCTACAATGAGCAGTTCTTC. It yields the protein CAISGSGSGSSYNEQFF.

The CDR3 loop reads CASSRRDSQLGLAGLDIQYF. DNA for the CDR3: TGTGCCAGCAGTCGCCGGGACAGCCAATTGGGACTAGCGGGATTAGACATTCAGTACTTC. V is TRBV27 and J is TRBJ2-4; 13 bases map to TRBD2. CDR1 is MNHEY and CDR2 is SMNVEV in the germline V gene (reference sequence). With 5 bases clipped from V and 8 bases from J, the junction kept 21 bases outside the gene matches. The CDR3 sequence is 20 residues long.

The rearrangement uses TRBV7-9 and TRBJ2-7; TRBD2 is a possible D gene (6 bases). Trimming stripped 3 bases from V and 2 bases from J, with 8 bases between. In germline, CDR1 is SEHNR, CDR2 FQNEAQ (reference sequence). The CDR3 has 13 amino acids. The CDR3 DNA follows: TGTGCCAGCAGCTTGGGAGGAACCTACGAGCAGTACTTC. Translation: CASSLGGTYEQYF.

The chain combines TRBV28 with TRBJ1-5, with a possible D match to TRBD1 (6 bases). V lost 6 bases and J lost 0, with 21 bases in between. From germline, CDR1 is MDHEN and CDR2 SYDVKM. This CDR3 contains 18 residues. This CDR3 reads CASRRYEGGVYSNQPQHF. The CDR3 region has the DNA TGTGCCAGCAGACGTTATGAGGGGGGCGTATATAGCAATCAGCCCCAGCATTTT. Filled out from reference TRBV28 and TRBJ1-5, the complete variable domain reads DVKVTQSSRYLVKRTGEKVFLECVQDMDHENMFWYRQDPGLGLRLIYFSYDVKMKEKGDIPEGYSVSREKKERFSLILESASTNQTSMYLCASRRYEGGVYSNQPQHFGDGTRLSIL.

This clone occurred once. The V call is TRBV6-6, the J call TRBJ1-2, with a possible D match to TRBD1 (6 bases). This CDR3 is 16 amino acids long. V was clipped by 5 bases and J by 0 bases, with 16 bases between them. The germline V gene encodes CDR1 MNHNY and CDR2 SVGAGI (reference sequence). The CDR3 DNA reads as TGTGCCAGCAGTCCGCCTCGGGACACCACTAACTATGGCTACACCTTC. This encodes CASSPPRDTTNYGYTF.

The chain employs TRBV5-1 and TRBJ2-7, with unresolved D. This CDR3 spans 15 amino acids. V dropped 5 bases and J dropped 3 bases, with 18 bases sitting between them. Germline V gives CDR1 SGHRS, CDR2 YFSETQ. The chain's CDR3 is CASRLRVTPDYEQYF. In DNA form, the CDR3 reads TGCGCCAGCAGGCTCCGGGTGACACCCGACTACGAGCAGTACTTC.

The CDR3 region has the DNA TGTGCCAGTAGTATAGCGCAGGGCGGTCAGCCCCAGCATTTT. Translating gives CASSIAQGGQPQHF. This chain links TRBV19 with TRBJ1-5; maybe TRBD1 (5 bases). This CDR3 is 14 amino acids long. V lost 1 base and J lost 6, with 10 bases in between. CDR1 is LNHDA, CDR2 SQIVND, per germline (reference sequence).